The 30 T cell receptor beta chains reported below all come from one sample, sequenced in a study of T cell responses to AZD1222 COVID-19 vaccine. Clones were read by immunoSEQ multiplex PCR, and TCRdb kept only the in-frame ones, dropping some. Found here are tens of thousands of clones, over 75% of them singletons; the top ten hold under 25%. The material was peripheral blood, obtained on day 0 of AZD1222 vaccination. The receptors were sampled from an adult in good health.

The count of this clone is one. The CDR3 bases are TGTGCCAGCAGCCAAGACCCCGGGGTAGGCAATCAGCCCCAGCATTTT. Translation: CASSQDPGVGNQPQHF. The chain uses TRBV3-1 (or the pseudogene TRBV3-2) and TRBJ1-5; D is unresolved. This CDR3 comprises 16 residues. The germline gives CDR1 LGHDT, CDR2 YNNKEL (reference sequence). V was cut by 0 bases and J by 2 bases, with 11 bases left in between.

This chain uses TRBV19 with TRBJ1-4; no clear D gene. Germline CDR1 reads LNHDA; CDR2 reads SQIVND (reference sequence). The CDR3 loop spans 14 amino acids. Trimming removed 5 bases at V and 8 bases at J, with 15 bases between. The CDR3 sequence: CASSVPSVGEKLFF. In DNA form, the CDR3 reads TGTGCCAGTAGTGTCCCCTCGGTAGGAGAAAAACTGTTTTTT.

This chain uses TRBV19 with TRBJ2-2; 8 bases align to TRBD1. In germline, CDR1 is LNHDA, CDR2 SQIVND (reference sequence). The CDR3 length is 14 residues. J was trimmed by 4 bases and V by 10 bases; bases with no gene match: 8. For the CDR3, the DNA is TGTGCCACTCGCAGGGGGCTTAGCACCGGGGAGCTGTTTTTT. Amino acid sequence: CATRRGLSTGELFF.

Concerning this clone: At the DNA level, this CDR3 is encoded by other sequences in the same sample as well. The chain couples TRBV18 to TRBJ1-5; D perhaps matches TRBD1 (5 bases). Germline loops: CDR1 KGHSH, CDR2 LQKENI. CDR3 size: 15 residues. Trimming pared 0 bases from V and 6 bases from J, leaving 12 bases between. In DNA form, the CDR3 reads TGTGCCAGCTCACCACCGGGGGGAGAGGGTCAGCCCCAGCATTTT. It specifies CASSPPGGEGQPQHF.

The J gene is TRBJ1-2, the V gene TRBV6-2 or TRBV6-3; D not resolved. The germline CDR1 and CDR2 sequences are MNHEY and SVGEGT. The CDR3 extends over 14 amino acids. V shed 6 bases and J shed 1 base, with 12 bases lying between them. DNA of the CDR3: TGTGCCAGCAGCCTCTCAGCAAGTAACTATGGCTACACCTTC. Protein sequence: CASSLSASNYGYTF.

The V and J genes are TRBV5-3 and TRBJ1-5; D is undetermined. TRBV5-3 is designated an ORF whose function remains uncertain. V was shortened by 0 bases and J by 2 bases, with 15 bases between the two germline ends. There are 17 residues in the CDR3. CDR3 sequence (DNA): TGTGCCAGAAGCTTGGAGGTTGGCGGGTCTGGCAATCAGCCCCAGCATTTT. Amino acid sequence: CARSLEVGGSGNQPQHF.

V and J are TRBV29-1 and TRBJ2-3; TRBD1 is a possible D gene (6 bases). The CDR3 has 12 residues. Germline values: CDR1 SQVTM, CDR2 ANQGSEA. V was cut by 7 bases and J by 4 bases, with 12 bases left in between. As DNA, the CDR3 is TGCAGCGCTGGAGAGGGGGCAGATACGCAGTATTTT. Amino acid sequence: CSAGEGADTQYF.

CDR3 nucleotide sequence: TGTGCCAGCACCGACCGTCCACAATTCCAGCCCCAGCATTTT. Protein: CASTDRPQFQPQHF. The V call is TRBV2, the J call TRBJ1-5; D is ambiguous. CDR1 and CDR2 (germline): SNHLY, FYNNEI. The CDR3 sequence is 14 residues long. V was clipped by 7 bases and J by 7 bases, with 17 bases between them.

This clone turned up a few times. V gene TRBV28 combines with J gene TRBJ2-7; tentative D call: TRBD2 (5 bases). This CDR3 has 11 residues. V was pared by 8 bases and J by 7 bases, with 12 bases between. Germline lookup yields CDR1 MDHEN and CDR2 SYDVKM. In nucleotides, the CDR3 is TGTGCCAGCGGTGGAACTAGGGAGCAGTACTTC. This sequence encodes CASGGTREQYF.

For the CDR3, the DNA is TGTGCCAGCAGTCTAAGTCCTAGCGGGGCATCCTACGAGCAGTACTTC. Translating it yields CASSLSPSGASYEQYF. The V call is TRBV6-2 or TRBV6-3, the J call TRBJ2-7; 9 bases match TRBD2. From germline, CDR1 is MNHEY and CDR2 SVGEGT. V shed 5 bases and J 1 base; nucleotides not matched to a gene: 9. The CDR3 spans 16 residues.

This chain links TRBV7-8 with TRBJ1-1; TRBD1 might be the D (5 bases). Germline CDR1 reads SGHVS; CDR2 reads FQNEAQ. Trimming left V 4 bases short and J 5 bases short, with 23 bases between. This CDR3 has 17 amino acids. CDR3 amino acids: CASSSPRVGARWTEAFF. Written as DNA, the CDR3 is TGTGCCAGCAGCTCGCCCAGGGTAGGTGCCCGCTGGACTGAAGCTTTCTTT.

J is TRBJ1-1 and V is TRBV7-2; D gene unclear. V lost 5 bases, J lost 0 bases, and 13 bases lay in between. The CDR3 has 15 residues. Germline V gene data show CDR1 as SGHTA and CDR2 as FQGNSA. CDR3 nucleotide sequence: TGTGCCAGCAGCGTGGGTGTGAATATGAACACTGAAGCTTTCTTT. Protein sequence: CASSVGVNMNTEAFF.

This clone was seen a single time. The gene calls are TRBV4-3 and TRBJ1-5, with TRBD1 as a possible D gene (5 bases). The CDR3 has 13 residues. V lost 0 bases and J lost 6, with 6 bases in between. Germline assignment: CDR1 LGHNA and CDR2 YSLEER. The CDR3 DNA sequence: TGCGCCAGCAGCCAAGACAGGGCTCAGCCCCAGCATTTT. Encoded protein: CASSQDRAQPQHF.

The V call is TRBV7-2, the J call TRBJ2-3; D may match TRBD1 or TRBD2 (6 bases each). Trimming took off 5 bases at V and 8 bases at J, with 23 bases between the two ends. Germline loops: CDR1 SGHTA, CDR2 FQGNSA. The length of the CDR3 is 16 residues. CDR3 sequence reads: CASSLTGTSYEGTQYF. In DNA form, the CDR3 reads TGTGCCAGCAGCCTCACAGGGACTTCCTACGAGGGTACGCAGTATTTT.

The genes are TRBV7-2 and TRBJ1-2; 9 nucleotides agree with TRBD1. The CDR3 length is 15 residues. After removal of 4 bases from V and 7 bases from J, the junction contained 10 bases not matched to a gene. Per the germline V gene, CDR1 is SGHTA and CDR2 is FQGNSA. The chain's CDR3 is CASSSRSNRGLGYTF. The CDR3 nucleotides read TGTGCCAGCAGCTCCCGTTCCAACAGGGGGCTTGGCTACACCTTC.

The rearrangement joins TRBV19 to TRBJ2-3; D gene uncertain. CDR3 length: 13 amino acids. Trimming took off 6 bases at V and 0 bases at J, with 7 bases between the two ends. CDR1 is LNHDA, CDR2 SQIVND, per germline (reference sequence). CDR3 nucleotide sequence: TGTGCCAGTAGATATTCTAGCACAGATACGCAGTATTTT. Its protein is CASRYSSTDTQYF.

This chain joins TRBV7-2 and TRBJ1-4; D is undetermined. Germline lookup yields CDR1 SGHTA and CDR2 FQGNSA. V lost 5 bases and J 3 bases, leaving 13 bases between the germline ends. The CDR3 loop spans 15 amino acids. CDR3 sequence reads: CASSPTGGPNEKLFF. The CDR3 DNA sequence: TGTGCCAGCAGCCCCACGGGAGGTCCTAATGAAAAACTGTTTTTT.

The chain employs TRBV18 and TRBJ1-1; 7 nucleotides match TRBD1. Per germline, CDR1 KGHSH and CDR2 LQKENI. The CDR3 has 15 residues. J lost 1 base, V lost 3 bases, and 5 bases had no gene match. The DNA for the CDR3 is TGTGCCAGCTCACCGGGACAGTGGGGGAACACTGAAGCTTTCTTT. It is translated as CASSPGQWGNTEAFF.

The genes are TRBV18 and TRBJ2-7; 9 nucleotides align to TRBD2. Looked up from germline, CDR1 is KGHSH and CDR2 is LQKENI. The CDR3 has 14 residues. V dropped 3 bases and J dropped 4; count of bases not matched to a gene: 4. CDR3 bases: TGTGCCAGCTCACCCCGGACTAGCGAATACGAGCAGTACTTC. Amino acid sequence: CASSPRTSEYEQYF.

The chain links TRBV18 to TRBJ1-2, with 10 bases identical to TRBD1. Unmatched junction bases numbered 13, after V lost 5 bases and J lost 4 bases. The CDR3 consists of 17 residues. The germline V gene encodes CDR1 KGHSH and CDR2 LQKENI. The CDR3: CASSVRTGGALFYGYTF. The CDR3 DNA reads as TGTGCCAGCTCAGTCCGGACAGGGGGGGCACTATTCTATGGCTACACCTTC.

The V and J genes are TRBV9 and TRBJ2-7, with 7 bases aligning to TRBD1. Looked up from germline, CDR1 is SGDLS and CDR2 is YYNGEE. The CDR3 runs 15 residues. Trimming took 3 bases from V and 4 from J; bases not matched to a gene: 10. CDR3 protein: CASSATGTAKYEQYF. CDR3 DNA: TGTGCCAGCAGCGCGACCGGGACAGCGAAGTACGAGCAGTACTTC.

This chain links TRBV6-2 or TRBV6-3 with TRBJ2-7; maybe TRBD2 (5 bases). The ends were cut back, 2 bases at V and 1 base at J, with 9 bases in the middle. This CDR3 spans 14 amino acids. In germline, CDR1 is MNHEY, CDR2 SVGEGT. CDR3 in DNA: TGTGCCAGCAGTTACCCCGGGGATTCCTACGAGCAGTACTTC. Translated, it gives CASSYPGDSYEQYF.

The gene calls are TRBV2 and TRBJ2-2, with 10 bases identical to TRBD1. The CDR3 runs 14 residues. Germline values: CDR1 SNHLY, CDR2 FYNNEI. The junction had 3 bases not matched to a gene; V was cut back by 6 bases and J by 5 bases. The CDR3 DNA reads as TGTGCCAGCAGCGGACAGGGGGGGACCGGGGAGCTGTTTTTT. It translates to CASSGQGGTGELFF.

V gene TRBV5-1 combines with J gene TRBJ1-1, with TRBD1 as a possible D gene (5 bases). Trimming left V 0 bases short and J 1 base short, with 7 bases between. This CDR3 has 14 residues. The germline CDR1 and CDR2 sequences are SGHRS and YFSETQ. CDR3 DNA: TGCGCCAGCAGCTTGGTGCAGGGGAACACTGAAGCTTTCTTT. Its translation: CASSLVQGNTEAFF.

The rearrangement links TRBV7-9 to TRBJ1-4; D is perhaps TRBD1 (5 bases). The CDR3 is 15 amino acids. V lost 5 bases, J lost 7 bases, and 17 bases lay in between. Germline V gene lookup returns CDR1 SEHNR and CDR2 FQNEAQ (reference sequence). CDR3: CASSRSGAPGEKLFF. For the CDR3, the DNA is TGTGCCAGCAGCCGTAGCGGGGCCCCGGGTGAAAAACTGTTTTTT.

The rearrangement joins TRBV15 to TRBJ1-5, with TRBD1 identical over 9 bases. Germline values: CDR1 LNHNV, CDR2 YYDKDF (reference sequence). This CDR3 comprises 15 residues. After removal of 3 bases from V and 5 bases from J, the junction contained 5 bases not matched to a gene. Here the CDR3 reads CATSRGQGRDQPQHF. Here the CDR3 DNA reads TGTGCCACCAGCAGGGGACAGGGAAGGGATCAGCCCCAGCATTTT.

The chain joins TRBV2 to TRBJ2-1; D may be TRBD1 (6 bases). The V gene lost 7 bases and the J gene lost 2 bases, with 18 bases spanning the gap. Germline lookup yields CDR1 SNHLY and CDR2 FYNNEI. This CDR3 comprises 16 residues. The CDR3 bases are TGTGCCAGCATCCATGAGACAGGCGCCCCCTACAATGAGCAGTTCTTC. This translates into CASIHETGAPYNEQFF.

The chain couples TRBV9 to TRBJ1-4, with TRBD1 as a possible D gene (6 bases). From germline, CDR1 is SGDLS and CDR2 YYNGEE. The V and J ends lost 2 bases and 6 bases respectively, with 11 bases between them. There are 14 residues in the CDR3. CDR3: CASSVRGADEKLFF. Written as DNA, the CDR3 is TGTGCCAGCAGCGTGCGGGGGGCAGATGAAAAACTGTTTTTT.

This clone was seen only once. This rearrangement joins TRBV7-2 to TRBJ2-7, with 14 nucleotides matching TRBD2. CDR1 and CDR2 from the germline V gene are SGHTA and FQGNSA. CDR3 length: 16 residues. J gave up 6 bases and V 5 bases, and 9 bases lay outside the gene matches. The CDR3 region is CASSLEGTSGRIEQYF. In nucleotides, the CDR3 is TGTGCCAGCAGCCTAGAGGGGACTAGCGGGAGAATCGAGCAGTACTTC.

A single count supports this clone. The chain employs TRBV5-1 and TRBJ2-6; D might be TRBD1 (8 bases). Trimming pared 3 bases from V and 2 bases from J, leaving 18 bases between. This CDR3 is built from 18 residues. Per the germline V gene, CDR1 is SGHRS and CDR2 is YFSETQ. The CDR3 coding sequence is TGCGCCAGCAGCTCCGGACAGGGTGGGACTACTGGGGCCAACGTCCTGACTTTC. Translated: CASSSGQGGTTGANVLTF.